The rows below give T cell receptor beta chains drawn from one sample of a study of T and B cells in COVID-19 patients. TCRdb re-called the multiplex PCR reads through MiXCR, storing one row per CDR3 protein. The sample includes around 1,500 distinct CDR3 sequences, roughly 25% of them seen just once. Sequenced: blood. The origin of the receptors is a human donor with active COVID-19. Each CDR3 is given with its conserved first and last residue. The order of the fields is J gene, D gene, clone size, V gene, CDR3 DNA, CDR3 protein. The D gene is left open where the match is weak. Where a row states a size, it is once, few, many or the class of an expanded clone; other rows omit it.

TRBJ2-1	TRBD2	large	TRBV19	TGTGCCAGTAGTATAGAGGCGGGAGTGATGTCCTACAATGAGCAGTTCTTC	CASSIEAGVMSYNEQFF
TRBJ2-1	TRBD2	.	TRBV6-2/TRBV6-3	TGTGCCAGCAGTTACAGGAATTTAGCGGGAGGGCTCGATGAGCAGTTCTTC	CASSYRNLAGGLDEQFF
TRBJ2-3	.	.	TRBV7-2	TGTGCCAGCAGCTTAGGGGGGGCGCTAGCCGGAGGCCAGTATTTT	CASSLGGALAGGQYF
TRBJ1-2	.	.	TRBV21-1	TGTGCCAGCAGGGAAGCGGGGGGCCCAAACTATGGCTACACCTTC	CASREAGGPNYGYTF
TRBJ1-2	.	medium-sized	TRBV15	TGTGCCACCAGCAGAGATTTGGGGGGACGAAAGAATGGCTACACCTTC	CATSRDLGGRKNGYTF
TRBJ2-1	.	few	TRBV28	TGTGCCAGCAGTTTATCACACAAAGCCTACAATGAGCAGTTCTTC	CASSLSHKAYNEQFF
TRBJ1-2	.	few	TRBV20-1	TGCAGTGCTAGAGATGTTCGCGGAAACTATGGCTACACCTTC	CSARDVRGNYGYTF
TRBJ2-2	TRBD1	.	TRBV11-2	TGTGCCAGCAGCTTGACAGGGGGAATAGTCGGGGAGCTGTTTTTT	CASSLTGGIVGELFF
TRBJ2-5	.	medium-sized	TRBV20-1	TGCAGTGCTAGGGTAGCAGGTTACCCGGAGACCCAGTACTTC	CSARVAGYPETQYF
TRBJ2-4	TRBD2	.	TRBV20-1	TGCAGTGCTTCCCGACTAGCGGAAAACATTCAGTACTTC	CSASRLAENIQYF
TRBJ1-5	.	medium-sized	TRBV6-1	TGTGCCAGCAGTGAAGGGTGGCAGACCCAGCCCCAGCATTTT	CASSEGWQTQPQHF
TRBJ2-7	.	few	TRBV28	TGTGCCAGCAGTTCGACAGGAGACGGCGAGCTAGACGAGCAGTACTTC	CASSSTGDGELDEQYF
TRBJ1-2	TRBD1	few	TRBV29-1	TGCAGCGTTCTGGGACAGGGGGCGGGAGGCTACACCTTC	CSVLGQGAGGYTF
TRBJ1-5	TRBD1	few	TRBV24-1	TGTGCCACCAGTGATGCGGGACAGAGCAATCAGCCCCAGCATTTT	CATSDAGQSNQPQHF
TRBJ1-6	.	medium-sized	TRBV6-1	TGTGCCAGCAGTGTGGGGAATAATTCACCCCTCCACTTT	CASSVGNNSPLHF
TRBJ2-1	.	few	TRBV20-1	TGCAGTGCTAGAGGTGAGCAGTTCTTC	CSARGEQFF
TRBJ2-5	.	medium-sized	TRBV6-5	TGTGCCAGCAGTTATATATTACGCGAGACCCAGTACTTC	CASSYILRETQYF
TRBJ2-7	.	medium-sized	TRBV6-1	TGTGCCAGCTCTAGCAATTTGTACGAGCAGTACTTC	CASSSNLYEQYF
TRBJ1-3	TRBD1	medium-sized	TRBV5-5	TGTGCCAGCAGCAAAGGACAGGGTTTCTCTGGAAACACCATATATTTT	CASSKGQGFSGNTIYF
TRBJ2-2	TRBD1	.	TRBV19	TGTGCCAGTAGTATTGGACAGGGCGGGGAGCTGTTTTTT	CASSIGQGGELFF
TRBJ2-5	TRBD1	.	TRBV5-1	TGCGCCAGCAGCAGCACCGCAGGGGGAGTTCGAGAGACCCAGTACTTC	CASSSTAGGVRETQYF
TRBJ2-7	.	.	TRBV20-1	TGCAGTGCTAGACCGGATGGGGCCGACGAGCAGTACTTC	CSARPDGADEQYF
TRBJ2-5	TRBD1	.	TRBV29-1	TGCAGCGTAGGGGGCGCCCAGTACTTC	CSVGGAQYF
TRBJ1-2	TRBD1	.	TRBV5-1	TGCGCCAGCAGCTTGACCCGGACAGGGATCTATGGCTACACCTTC	CASSLTRTGIYGYTF
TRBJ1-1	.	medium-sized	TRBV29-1	TGCAGCGTCGGCCTGCTCCTGAACACTGAAGCTTTCTTT	CSVGLLLNTEAFF
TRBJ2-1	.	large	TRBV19	TGTGCCAGTAGTTCGTCCCGGGATCACCACTACAATGAGCAGTTCTTC	CASSSSRDHHYNEQFF
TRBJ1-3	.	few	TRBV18	TGTGCCAGCTCAACACTAAGGGACGCGGTAGACCAATCCTCTGGAAACACCATATATTTT	CASSTLRDAVDQSSGNTIYF
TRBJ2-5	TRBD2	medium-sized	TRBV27	TGTGCCAGCAGTTTATACGCGGGAGGAATCCAAGAGACCCAGTACTTC	CASSLYAGGIQETQYF
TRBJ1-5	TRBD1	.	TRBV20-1	TGCAGTGCAAGGACAGGGGCAGAAAATCAGCCCCAGCATTTT	CSARTGAENQPQHF
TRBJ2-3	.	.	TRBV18	TGTGCCAGCTCTCAATCAATCAGGCAGGGCCTCACAGATACGCAGTATTTT	CASSQSIRQGLTDTQYF
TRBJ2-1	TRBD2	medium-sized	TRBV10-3	TGTGCCATCAGTGACCCCACTAGCGGAGCCTACAATGAGCAGTTCTTC	CAISDPTSGAYNEQFF
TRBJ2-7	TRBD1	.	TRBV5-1	TGCGCCAGCAGGACAGGGGACCCCATCTACGAGCAGTACTTC	CASRTGDPIYEQYF
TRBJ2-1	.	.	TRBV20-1	TGCAGTGCTAAAGGGGGAGGTAGCTCCTACAATGAGCAGTTCTTC	CSAKGGGSSYNEQFF
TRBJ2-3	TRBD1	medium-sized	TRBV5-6	TGTGCCAGCAGCTTGCCCCCCCGAGGGGGCGCAGATACGCAGTATTTT	CASSLPPRGGADTQYF
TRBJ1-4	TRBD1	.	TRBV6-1	TGTGCCAGCAGTGAAGGACGGGAAGGGGCAGGGGGGCGGACTAATGAAAAACTGTTTTTT	CASSEGREGAGGRTNEKLFF
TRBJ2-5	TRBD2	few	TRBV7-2	TGTGCCAGCAGCCCCCCGGGCGGGGGGTGGACCCAGTACTTC	CASSPPGGGWTQYF
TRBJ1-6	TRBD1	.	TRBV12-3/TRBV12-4	TGTGCCAGCAGTTCGACAGGGGGAAATTCACCCCTCCACTTT	CASSSTGGNSPLHF
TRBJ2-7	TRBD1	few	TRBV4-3	TGCGCCAGCAGCCAAGATACGACAGGGGGCCTCGAGCAGTACTTC	CASSQDTTGGLEQYF
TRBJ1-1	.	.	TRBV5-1	TGCGCCAGCAGCCCCCTTCGGCAGGGGAGGGAGACTGAAGCTTTCTTT	CASSPLRQGRETEAFF
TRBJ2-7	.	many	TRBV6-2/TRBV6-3	TGTGCCAGCGGTTTTGGGGGGCTCTCCTACGAGCAGTACTTC	CASGFGGLSYEQYF
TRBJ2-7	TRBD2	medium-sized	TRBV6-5	TGTGCCAGCAGCGGGAGAGCGGGAGGGCCGGGCGAGCAGTACTTC	CASSGRAGGPGEQYF
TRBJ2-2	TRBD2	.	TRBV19	TGTGCCAGTACCCCGACTAGCGGGGGGGCCAACACCGGGGAGCTGTTTTTT	CASTPTSGGANTGELFF
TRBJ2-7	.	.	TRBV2	TGTGCCAGCAGTGAATTTTCCCCAGGATCCTACGAGCAGTACTTC	CASSEFSPGSYEQYF
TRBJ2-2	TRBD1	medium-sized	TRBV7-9	TGTGCCAGCAGCCCCCCGCGGACAGGGAGCACCGGGGAGCTGTTTTTT	CASSPPRTGSTGELFF
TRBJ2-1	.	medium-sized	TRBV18	TGTGCCAGCTCACCTACCCGGGACGGATACAATGAGCAGTTCTTC	CASSPTRDGYNEQFF
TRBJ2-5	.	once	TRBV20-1	TGCGGTGCTAGAGATCTGGGATCGCAAGAGACCCAGTACTTC	CGARDLGSQETQYF
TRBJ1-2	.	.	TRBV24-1	TGTGCCACCAGCGCAGGTGGTGGTGGCTACACCTTC	CATSAGGGGYTF
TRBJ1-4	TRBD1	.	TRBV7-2	TGTGCCAGCAGCCCGGGACAGCTTGCAACTAATGAAAAACTGTTTTTT	CASSPGQLATNEKLFF
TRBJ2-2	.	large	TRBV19	TGTGCCAGTAGTGTACCCTCGGGACGGGGGAACACCGGGGAGCTGTTTTTT	CASSVPSGRGNTGELFF
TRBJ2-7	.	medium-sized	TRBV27	TGTGCCAGCAGTCCGTCGATCGGACCCTACGAGCAGTACTTC	CASSPSIGPYEQYF
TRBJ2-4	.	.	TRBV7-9	TGTGCCAGCAGCTTAGGTGGGGACATTCAGTACTTC	CASSLGGDIQYF